Below, 15 T cell receptor beta chains from the same sample are listed, as sequenced in a study of Ad26.COV2.S vaccination and SARS-CoV-2 variants. As to treatment: 19 received Ad26.COV2.S at low or high dose, single or two shots; five or six received placebo; per-sample allocation not given. On day 63 after the first injection, vaccine and placebo recipients gave samples. Assay used: immunoSEQ multiplex PCR; TCRdb lists only in-frame clones, some missing. The table records approximately 300,000 clones, more than 70% of them present only once. The material was peripheral blood, obtained in a trial of Ad26.COV2.S vaccine versus placebo. The receptors here all came from a person aged 18 to 65 who received the Ad26.COV2.S COVID-19 vaccine or a placebo.

The chain is built from TRBV5-1 and TRBJ1-6; a possible D gene is TRBD1 (5 bases). Germline V CDR1 and CDR2: SGHRS, YFSETQ. The ends were cut back, 3 bases at V and 7 bases at J, with 14 bases in the middle. This CDR3 comprises 15 residues. CDR3 in DNA: TGCGCCAGCAGCTCCGTAGGGGCAGCAAATTCACCCCTCCACTTT. Its protein is CASSSVGAANSPLHF.

The chain joins TRBV3-1 (or the pseudogene TRBV3-2) to TRBJ1-5; weak D call: TRBD1 (6 bases). From germline, CDR1 is LGHDT and CDR2 YNNKEL (reference sequence). The CDR3 spans 14 residues. V lost 1 base and J lost 6, with 10 bases in between. For the CDR3, the DNA is TGTGCCAGCAGCCAAGGCAGGGGCAGTCAGCCCCAGCATTTT. Its protein is CASSQGRGSQPQHF.

J is TRBJ1-5 and V is TRBV6-2 or TRBV6-3, with a weak D call TRBD1 (5 bases). Germline CDR1 MNHEY, CDR2 SVGEGT. The CDR3 contains 15 residues. Trimming took off 6 bases at V and 1 base at J, with 13 bases between the two ends. The CDR3 bases are TGTGCCAGCAGGTACCGGGACCTCAGCAATCAGCCCCAGCATTTT. Encoded protein: CASRYRDLSNQPQHF.

The chain recombines TRBV14 with TRBJ1-2; 7 bases agree with TRBD1. The germline gives CDR1 SGHDN, CDR2 FVKESK. The V and J ends lost 4 bases and 4 bases, in that order; junction bases with no gene match: 12. CDR3 length: 16 residues. Here the CDR3 reads CASSRRQGGLGYGYTF. CDR3 sequence (DNA): TGTGCCAGCAGCCGAAGACAGGGCGGGCTTGGCTATGGCTACACCTTC.

This sequence joins TRBV9 and TRBJ2-3; TRBD2 might be the D (6 bases). Germline loops: CDR1 SGDLS, CDR2 YYNGEE. CDR3 length: 19 residues. V lost 0 bases and J lost 2, with 22 bases in between. The CDR3 reads CASSVGSLLSWGDTDTQYF. The CDR3 region has the DNA TGTGCCAGCAGCGTAGGCTCTCTCTTATCCTGGGGGGACACAGATACGCAGTATTTT.

The chain is built from TRBV18 and TRBJ2-7, with D maybe TRBD1 (5 bases). CDR1 and CDR2 from the germline V gene are KGHSH and LQKENI. The CDR3 has 14 residues. V was shortened by 6 bases and J by 2 bases, with 14 bases between the two germline ends. The CDR3 coding sequence is TGTGCCAGCTCTCACGGCACAGGACCCTACGAGCAGTACTTC. Translating gives CASSHGTGPYEQYF.

V and J are TRBV19 and TRBJ1-3; no firm D call. The CDR3 extends over 13 amino acids. Germline V gene lookup returns CDR1 LNHDA and CDR2 SQIVND (reference sequence). V was clipped by 6 bases and J by 1 base, with 7 bases between them. The CDR3 here is CASSPESGNTIYF. The CDR3 region has the DNA TGTGCCAGTAGCCCGGAGTCTGGAAACACCATATATTTT.

The chain couples TRBV7-2 to TRBJ1-4; D remains unclear. V shed 6 bases and J shed 0 bases, with 5 bases lying between them. This CDR3 has 13 amino acids. The V gene's germline CDR1 is SGHTA and CDR2 FQGNSA. Here the CDR3 reads CASSRATNEKLFF. The CDR3 nucleotides are TGTGCCAGCAGTCGTGCAACTAATGAAAAACTGTTTTTT.

This clone has a handful of counts. The J gene is TRBJ2-1, the V gene TRBV7-9; D is perhaps TRBD1 (6 bases). Germline V gene lookup returns CDR1 SEHNR and CDR2 FQNEAQ (reference sequence). The V and J ends lost 6 bases and 5 bases respectively, with 17 bases between them. The CDR3 covers 15 residues. For the CDR3, the DNA is TGTGCCAGCAGTTTGAACAGGGTCCTTAACAATGAGCAGTTCTTC. Translating gives CASSLNRVLNNEQFF.

The sample holds a few counts of this clone. The chain carries TRBV9 and TRBJ1-2; D call uncertain. Trimming cost V 4 bases and J 4 bases, with 11 bases left between them. The CDR3 runs 13 residues. Per the germline V gene, CDR1 is SGDLS and CDR2 is YYNGEE. CDR3 nucleotide sequence: TGTGCCAGCAGCCCGGACGGAGCCTATGGCTACACCTTC. It is translated as CASSPDGAYGYTF.

The chain carries TRBV2 and TRBJ1-6; a possible D gene is TRBD1 (5 bases). Trimming left V 2 bases short and J 4 bases short, with 9 bases between. CDR1 and CDR2 (germline): SNHLY, FYNNEI. The CDR3 contains 15 residues. The CDR3 coding sequence is TGTGCCAGCAGTGAACAACAGGCTTATAATTCACCCCTCCACTTT. Its protein product is CASSEQQAYNSPLHF.

The rearrangement uses TRBV5-1 and TRBJ1-1; D gene unclear. Germline V CDR1 and CDR2: SGHRS, YFSETQ. V gave up 0 bases and J gave up 4 bases, with 7 bases separating them. The CDR3 extends over 13 amino acids. The CDR3 spells CASSLAGITEAFF. The CDR3, as DNA: TGCGCCAGCAGCTTGGCGGGGATCACTGAAGCTTTCTTT.

V is TRBV9 and J is TRBJ1-1; 7 positions agree with TRBD1. The junction had 6 bases not matched to a gene; V was cut back by 3 bases and J by 1 base. CDR1 is SGDLS and CDR2 is YYNGEE in the germline V gene. This CDR3 has 15 residues. The CDR3 loop reads CASSAIGTANTEAFF. The CDR3 DNA is TGTGCCAGCAGCGCAATCGGGACAGCGAACACTGAAGCTTTCTTT. Full variable domain (missing parts from reference TRBV9 and TRBJ1-1): DSGVTQTPKHLITATGQRVTLRCSPRSGDLSVYWYQQSLDQGLQFLIQYYNGEERAKGNILERFSAQQFPDLHSELNLSSLELGDSALYFCASSAIGTANTEAFFGQGTRLTVV.

CDR3 amino acids: CASSVGREGRAFF. The CDR3 DNA sequence: TGTGCCAGCAGCGTGGGGCGGGAGGGAAGAGCTTTCTTT. The chain is built from TRBV11-2 and TRBJ1-1; possibly TRBD1 for D (5 bases). The CDR3 spans 13 residues. Germline V gene lookup returns CDR1 SGHAT and CDR2 FQNNGV. V was pared by 5 bases and J by 10 bases, with 17 bases between. The full variable domain, with the rest looked up from reference TRBV11-2 and TRBJ1-1, is EAGVAQSPRYKIIEKRQSVAFWCNPISGHATLYWYQQILGQGPKLLIQFQNNGVVDDSQLPKDRFSAERLKGVDSTLKIQPAKLEDSAVYLCASSVGREGRAFFGQGTRLTVV.

This clone has just a few counts. V and J are TRBV3-1 (or the pseudogene TRBV3-2) and TRBJ1-2, with D maybe TRBD1 (5 bases). The CDR3 loop spans 14 amino acids. Trimming pared 4 bases from V and 0 bases from J, leaving 9 bases between. Germline V gives CDR1 LGHDT, CDR2 YNNKEL (reference sequence). The CDR3 is CASSRDRTNYGYTF. The CDR3 coding sequence is TGTGCCAGCAGCCGGGACCGGACTAACTATGGCTACACCTTC.